The TCR beta chain under discussion was sequenced for a study of T cell responses to AZD1222 COVID-19 vaccine. This clone has just one count. This table comes from immunoSEQ multiplex PCR, and its TCRdb copy is limited to in-frame clones, with some not included. The sample has about 63,000 clones; 83% are singletons. Specimen: peripheral blood, collected 28 days after the second AZD1222 dose. This clonotype was sampled from an adult who received the AZD1222 COVID-19 vaccine.

The CDR3 coding sequence is TGCAGTGCTAGTCGGGTAGCGGGGGGCACAGATACGCAGTATTTT. Protein sequence: CSASRVAGGTDTQYF. The chain recombines TRBV20-1 with TRBJ2-3; 9 nucleotides align to TRBD2. Unmatched junction bases numbered 5, after V lost 3 bases and J lost 1 base. CDR1 DFQATT and CDR2 SNEGSKA come from the germline V gene (reference sequence). This CDR3 region has 15 residues.